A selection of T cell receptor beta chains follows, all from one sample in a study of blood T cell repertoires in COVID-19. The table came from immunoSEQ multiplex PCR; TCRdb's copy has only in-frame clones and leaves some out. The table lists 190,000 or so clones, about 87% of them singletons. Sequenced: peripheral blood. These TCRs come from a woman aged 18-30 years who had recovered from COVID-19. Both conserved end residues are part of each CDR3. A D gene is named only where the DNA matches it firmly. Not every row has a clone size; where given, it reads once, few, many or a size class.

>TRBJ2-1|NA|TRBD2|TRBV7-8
TGTGCCAGCAGCCATATAGGAGGGACTAAACAAAATGAGCAGTTCTTC
CASSHIGGTKQNEQFF
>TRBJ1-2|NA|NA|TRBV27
TGTGCCAGCAGTCCCCTTCAGGGCAACTATGGCTACACCTTC
CASSPLQGNYGYTF
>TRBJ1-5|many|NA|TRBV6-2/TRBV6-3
TGTGCCAGCAGTTTACTAGCGGGCGGGACACTTCACAATCAGCCCCAGCATTTT
CASSLLAGGTLHNQPQHF
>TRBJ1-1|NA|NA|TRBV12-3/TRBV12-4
TGTGCCAGCAGTCCACAGGGATACACTGAAGCTTTCTTT
CASSPQGYTEAFF
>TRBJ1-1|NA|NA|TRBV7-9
TGTGCCAGCAGCCCCAGGATAGAAGCTTTCTTT
CASSPRIEAFF
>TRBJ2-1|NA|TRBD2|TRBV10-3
TGTGCCATCACCCGAGGGGGGACTAGCGGGAGAGGAGGTGAGCAGTTCTTC
CAITRGGTSGRGGEQFF
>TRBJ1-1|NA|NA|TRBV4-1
TGCGCCAGCAGCTCACGGGGGAACACTGAAGCTTTCTTT
CASSSRGNTEAFF
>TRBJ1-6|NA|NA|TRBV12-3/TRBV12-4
TGTGCCAGCAGTATGACGGAGGGTTCACCCCTCCACTTT
CASSMTEGSPLHF
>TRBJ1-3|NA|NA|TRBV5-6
TGTGCCAGCAGCTTGCAAGGAAACACCATATATTTT
CASSLQGNTIYF
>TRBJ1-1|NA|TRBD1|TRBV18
TGTGCCAGCTCACCTCGCCAGGGGGACACTGAAGCTTTCTTT
CASSPRQGDTEAFF
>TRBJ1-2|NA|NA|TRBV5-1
TGCGCCAGCAGCACAACCCAGGATACTAACTATGGCTACACCTTC
CASSTTQDTNYGYTF
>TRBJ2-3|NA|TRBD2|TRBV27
TGTGCCAGCAGCGACGGGACTAGCGGGGGCACAGATACGCAGTATTTT
CASSDGTSGGTDTQYF
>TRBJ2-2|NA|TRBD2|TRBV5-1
TGCGCCAGCAGCCGGACTAGCGGGGGGTCTTCTGGGGAGCTGTTTTTT
CASSRTSGGSSGELFF
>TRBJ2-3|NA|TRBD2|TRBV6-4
TGTGCCAGCAGACTAGCGGGGGGTTACACAGATACGCAGTATTTT
CASRLAGGYTDTQYF
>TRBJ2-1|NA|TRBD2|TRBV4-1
TGCGCCAGCAGCTCGGGACTAGCCGGTAATGAGCAGTTCTTC
CASSSGLAGNEQFF
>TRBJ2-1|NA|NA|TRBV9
TGTGCCAGCAGCCCCCGGGACACGTACAATGAGCAGTTCTTC
CASSPRDTYNEQFF
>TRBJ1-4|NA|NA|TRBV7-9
TGTGCCAGCAGCTTCCCAGGGTGGGAAAAACTGTTTTTT
CASSFPGWEKLFF
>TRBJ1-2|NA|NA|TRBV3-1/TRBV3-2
TGTGCCAGCAGTCCGGGGAATCCTAACTATGGCTACACCTTC
CASSPGNPNYGYTF
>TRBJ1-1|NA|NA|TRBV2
TGTGCCAGCAACCAAGGGGGGGACACTGAAGCTTTCTTT
CASNQGGDTEAFF
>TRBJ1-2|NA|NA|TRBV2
TGTGCCAGCAGTGAAACGGTTACTAACTATGGCTACACCTTC
CASSETVTNYGYTF
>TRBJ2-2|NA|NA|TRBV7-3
TGTGCCAGCAGCTTAAGGTTAAGGGACTTACTCACCGGGGAGCTGTTTTTT
CASSLRLRDLLTGELFF
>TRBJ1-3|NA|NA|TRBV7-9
TGTGCCAGCAGCTCCTTTGGGGCTTCGGGAAACACCATATATTTT
CASSSFGASGNTIYF
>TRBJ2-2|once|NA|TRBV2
TGTGCCAGCCTTGAGACGGGAAGGAACACCGGGGAGCTGTTTTTT
CASLETGRNTGELFF
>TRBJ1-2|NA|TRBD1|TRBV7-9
TGTGCCAGCAGTCCGGACAGGGGGTATGGCTACACCTTC
CASSPDRGYGYTF
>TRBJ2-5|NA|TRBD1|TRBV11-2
TGTGCCAGCAGCTACTGGACAGGGAGGTACCAAGAGACCCAGTACTTC
CASSYWTGRYQETQYF
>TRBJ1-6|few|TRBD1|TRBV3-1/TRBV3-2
TGTGCCAGCAGCCGGGACAGGGGTTCACCCCTCCACTTT
CASSRDRGSPLHF
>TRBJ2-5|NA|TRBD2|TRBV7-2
TGTGCCAGCAGCTTAGGGGCGGGAGCGCTCCAAGAGACCCAGTACTTC
CASSLGAGALQETQYF